This T cell receptor beta chain was sequenced in a study of blood T cell repertoires in COVID-19. TCRdb keeps only in-frame clones here, not all; method: immunoSEQ multiplex PCR. The sample consists of about 80,000 clones, approximately 88% of them appearing once. Germline CDR1 SGHRS, CDR2 YFSETQ. V lost 0 bases to trimming and J lost 3 bases; unmatched junction nucleotides: 14. The length of the CDR3 is 18 residues. The chain employs TRBV5-1 and TRBJ1-2; 7 bases agree with TRBD1. The source material was peripheral blood. The receptor was isolated from a woman older than 75 with acute or convalescent COVID-19. CDR3 DNA sequence: TGCGCCAGCAGCTTGGGATACCGGGACAGACCGGTCGACTATGGCTACACCTTC. The encoded protein is CASSLGYRDRPVDYGYTF.